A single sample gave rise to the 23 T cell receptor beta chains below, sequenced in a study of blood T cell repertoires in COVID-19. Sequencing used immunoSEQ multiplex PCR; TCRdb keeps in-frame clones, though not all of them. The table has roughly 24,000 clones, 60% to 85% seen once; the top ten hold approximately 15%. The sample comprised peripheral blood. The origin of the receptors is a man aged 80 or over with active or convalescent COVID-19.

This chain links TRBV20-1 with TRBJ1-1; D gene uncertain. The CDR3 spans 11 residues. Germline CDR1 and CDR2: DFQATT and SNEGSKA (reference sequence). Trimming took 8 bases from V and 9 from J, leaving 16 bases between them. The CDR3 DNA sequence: TGCAGTTCCGAACCTGCGGTAAAAGCTTTCTTT. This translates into CSSEPAVKAFF.

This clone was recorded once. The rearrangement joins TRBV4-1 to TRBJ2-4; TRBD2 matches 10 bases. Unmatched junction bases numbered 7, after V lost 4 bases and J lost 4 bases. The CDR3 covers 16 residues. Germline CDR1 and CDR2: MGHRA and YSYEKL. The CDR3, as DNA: TGCGCCAGCAGCCCGAGGGAGACTAGCGGGAAAAACATTCAGTACTTC. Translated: CASSPRETSGKNIQYF.

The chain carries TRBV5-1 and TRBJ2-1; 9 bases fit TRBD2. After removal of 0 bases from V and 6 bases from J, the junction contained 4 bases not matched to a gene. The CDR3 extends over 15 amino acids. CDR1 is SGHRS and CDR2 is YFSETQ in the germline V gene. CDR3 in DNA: TGCGCCAGCAGCTTGGGTAGCGGGAGAGGCAATGAGCAGTTCTTC. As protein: CASSLGSGRGNEQFF.

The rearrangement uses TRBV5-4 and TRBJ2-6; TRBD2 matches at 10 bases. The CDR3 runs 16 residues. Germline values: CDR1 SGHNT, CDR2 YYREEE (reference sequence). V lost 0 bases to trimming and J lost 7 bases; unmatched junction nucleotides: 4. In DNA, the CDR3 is TGTGCCAGCAGCTTGGGAAGCGGGAGGGGAGCCAACGTCCTGACTTTC. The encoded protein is CASSLGSGRGANVLTF.

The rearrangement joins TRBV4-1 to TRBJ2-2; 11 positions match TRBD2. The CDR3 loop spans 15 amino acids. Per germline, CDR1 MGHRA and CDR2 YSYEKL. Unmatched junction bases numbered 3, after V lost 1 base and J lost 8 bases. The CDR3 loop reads CASSQGLAGFGELFF. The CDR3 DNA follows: TGCGCCAGCAGCCAAGGACTAGCGGGGTTTGGGGAGCTGTTTTTT.

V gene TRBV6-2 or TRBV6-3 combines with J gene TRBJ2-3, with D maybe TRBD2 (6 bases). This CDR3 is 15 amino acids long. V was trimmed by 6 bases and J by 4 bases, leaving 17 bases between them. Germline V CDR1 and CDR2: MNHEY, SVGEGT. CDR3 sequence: CASSHGGARADTQYF. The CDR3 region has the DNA TGTGCCAGCAGCCACGGAGGGGCCCGGGCAGATACGCAGTATTTT.

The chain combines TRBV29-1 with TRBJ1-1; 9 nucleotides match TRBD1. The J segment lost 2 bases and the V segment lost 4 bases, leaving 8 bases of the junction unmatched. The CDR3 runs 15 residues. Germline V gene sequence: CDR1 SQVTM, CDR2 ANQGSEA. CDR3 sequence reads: CSVGIQGARNTEAFF. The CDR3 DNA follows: TGCAGCGTTGGTATACAGGGGGCAAGAAACACTGAAGCTTTCTTT.

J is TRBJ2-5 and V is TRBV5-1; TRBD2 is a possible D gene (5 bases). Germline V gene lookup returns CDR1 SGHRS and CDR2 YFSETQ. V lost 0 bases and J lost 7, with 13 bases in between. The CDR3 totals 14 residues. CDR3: CASSLERADGTQYF. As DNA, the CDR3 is TGCGCCAGCAGCTTGGAGAGGGCTGACGGGACCCAGTACTTC.

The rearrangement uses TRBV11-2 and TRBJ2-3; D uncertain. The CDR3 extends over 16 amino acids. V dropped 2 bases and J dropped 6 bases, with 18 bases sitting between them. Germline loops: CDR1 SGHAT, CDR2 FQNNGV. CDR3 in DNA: TGTGCCAGCAGCTTACGTGCCAGGATCCAGGTTGATACGCAGTATTTT. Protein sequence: CASSLRARIQVDTQYF.

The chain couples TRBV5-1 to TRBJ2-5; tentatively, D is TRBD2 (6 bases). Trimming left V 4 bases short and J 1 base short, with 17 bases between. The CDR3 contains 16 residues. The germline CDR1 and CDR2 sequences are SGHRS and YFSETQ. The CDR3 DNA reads TGCGCCAGCAGCGACGCCTCTAGGAGGGGCCAAGAGACCCAGTACTTC. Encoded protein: CASSDASRRGQETQYF. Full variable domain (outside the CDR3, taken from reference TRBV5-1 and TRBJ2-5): KAGVTQTPRYLIKTRGQQVTLSCSPISGHRSVSWYQQTPGQGLQFLFEYFSETQRNKGNFPGRFSGRQFSNSRSEMNVSTLELGDSALYLCASSDASRRGQETQYFGPGTRLLVL.

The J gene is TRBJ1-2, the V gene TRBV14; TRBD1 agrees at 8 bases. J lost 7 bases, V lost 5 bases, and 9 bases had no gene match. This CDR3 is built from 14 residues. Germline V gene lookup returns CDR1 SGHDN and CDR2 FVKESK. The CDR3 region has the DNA TGTGCCAGCAGCGGACGACAGGGGTCGTTTGGCTACACCTTC. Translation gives CASSGRQGSFGYTF.

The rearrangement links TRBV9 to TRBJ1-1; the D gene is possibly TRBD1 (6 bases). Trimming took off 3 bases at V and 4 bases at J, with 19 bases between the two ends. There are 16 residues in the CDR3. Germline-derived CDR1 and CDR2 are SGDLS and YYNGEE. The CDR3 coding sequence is TGTGCCAGCAGCGCCACCGTTGGGGGGGCGGCCACTGAAGCTTTCTTT. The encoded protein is CASSATVGGAATEAFF.

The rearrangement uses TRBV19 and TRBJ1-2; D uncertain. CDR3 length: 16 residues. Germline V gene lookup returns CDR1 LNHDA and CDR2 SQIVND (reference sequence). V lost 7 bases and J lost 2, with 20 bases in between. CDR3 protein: CASTHRLGVWNYGYTF. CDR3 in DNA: TGTGCCAGTACGCACCGCCTCGGGGTTTGGAACTATGGCTACACCTTC.

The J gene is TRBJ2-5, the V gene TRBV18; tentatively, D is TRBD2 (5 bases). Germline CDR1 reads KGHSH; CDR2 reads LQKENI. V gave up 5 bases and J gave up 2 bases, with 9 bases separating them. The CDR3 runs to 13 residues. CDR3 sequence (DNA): TGTGCCAGCTCAACCGGGATACAAGAGACCCAGTACTTC. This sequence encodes CASSTGIQETQYF.

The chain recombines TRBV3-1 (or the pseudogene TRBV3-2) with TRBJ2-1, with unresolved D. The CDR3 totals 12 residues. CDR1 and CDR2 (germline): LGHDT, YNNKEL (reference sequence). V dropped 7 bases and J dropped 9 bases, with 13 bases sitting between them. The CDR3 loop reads CASKRGSGEQFF. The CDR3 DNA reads TGTGCCAGCAAGCGCGGCTCCGGTGAGCAGTTCTTC.

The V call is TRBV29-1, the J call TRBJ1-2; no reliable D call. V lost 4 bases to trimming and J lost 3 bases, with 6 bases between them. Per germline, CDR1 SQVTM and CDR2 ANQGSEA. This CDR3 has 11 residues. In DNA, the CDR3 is TGCAGCGTTGTAATAGACTATGGCTACACCTTC. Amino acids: CSVVIDYGYTF.

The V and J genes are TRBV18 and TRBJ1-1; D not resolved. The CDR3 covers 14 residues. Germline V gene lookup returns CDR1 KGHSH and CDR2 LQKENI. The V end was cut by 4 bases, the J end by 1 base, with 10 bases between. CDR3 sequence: CASSLSTRNTEAFF. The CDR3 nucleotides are TGTGCCAGCTCACTGTCAACTCGGAACACTGAAGCTTTCTTT.

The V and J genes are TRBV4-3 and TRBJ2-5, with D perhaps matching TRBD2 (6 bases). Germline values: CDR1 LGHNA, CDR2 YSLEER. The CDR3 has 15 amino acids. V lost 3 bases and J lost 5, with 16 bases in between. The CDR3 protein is CASSQDKRTTETQYF. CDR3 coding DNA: TGCGCCAGCAGCCAGGATAAGCGGACTACCGAGACCCAGTACTTC.

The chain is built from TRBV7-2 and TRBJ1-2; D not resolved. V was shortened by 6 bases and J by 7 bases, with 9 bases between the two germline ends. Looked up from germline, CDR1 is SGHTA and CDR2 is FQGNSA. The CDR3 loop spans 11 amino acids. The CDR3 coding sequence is TGTGCCAGCAGTTCATTTTTTGGCTACACCTTC. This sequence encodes CASSSFFGYTF.

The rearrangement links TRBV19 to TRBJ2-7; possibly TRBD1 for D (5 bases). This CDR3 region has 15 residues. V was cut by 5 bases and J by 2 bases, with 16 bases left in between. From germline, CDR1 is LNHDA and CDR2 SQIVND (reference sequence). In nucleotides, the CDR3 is TGTGCCAGTAGTGGTCCAGGGCAAAGTACCTACGAGCAGTACTTC. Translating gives CASSGPGQSTYEQYF. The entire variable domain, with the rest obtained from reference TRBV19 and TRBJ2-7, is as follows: DGGITQSPKYLFRKEGQNVTLSCEQNLNHDAMYWYRQDPGQGLRLIYYSQIVNDFQKGDIAEGYSVSREKKESFPLTVTSAQKNPTAFYLCASSGPGQSTYEQYFGPGTRLTVT.

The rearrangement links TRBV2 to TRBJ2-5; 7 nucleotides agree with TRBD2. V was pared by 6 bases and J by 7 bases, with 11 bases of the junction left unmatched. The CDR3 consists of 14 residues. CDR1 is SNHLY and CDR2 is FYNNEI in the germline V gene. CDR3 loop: CASRAGTTLGTQYF. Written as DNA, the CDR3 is TGTGCCAGCAGAGCCGGGACTACCCTGGGGACCCAGTACTTC.

The CDR3: CASSEGANTGELFF. In DNA form, the CDR3 reads TGTGCCAGCAGCGAAGGGGCCAACACCGGGGAGCTGTTTTTT. V and J are TRBV5-4 and TRBJ2-2; TRBD1 is a possible D gene (5 bases). Trimming removed 4 bases from V and 2 bases from J, with 9 bases in between. Germline-derived CDR1 and CDR2 are SGHNT and YYREEE (reference sequence). The CDR3 is 14 amino acids.

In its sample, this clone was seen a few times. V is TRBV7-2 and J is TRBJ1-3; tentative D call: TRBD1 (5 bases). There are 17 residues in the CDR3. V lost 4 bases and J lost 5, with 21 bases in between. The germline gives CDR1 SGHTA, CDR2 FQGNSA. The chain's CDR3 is CASSSPRPPGYRNTIYF. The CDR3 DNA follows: TGTGCCAGCAGCTCCCCCAGGCCCCCAGGGTACAGAAACACCATATATTTT. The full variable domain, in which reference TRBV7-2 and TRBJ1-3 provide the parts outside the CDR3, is GAGVSQSPSNKVTEKGKDVELRCDPISGHTALYWYRQSLGQGLEFLIYFQGNSAPDKSGLPSDRFSAERTGGSVSTLTIQRTQQEDSAVYLCASSSPRPPGYRNTIYFGEGSWLTVV.